Below are 4 T cell receptor beta chains sequenced from a single sample in a study of metastatic and nonmetastatic thyroid tumors. Among the patients, none had received any treatment before thyroid surgery. TCRdb reprocessed the PCR reads using MiXCR. The repertoire consists of 30,000 to 40,000 clones, with roughly a sixth occurring once and the leading ten covering 9.5% to 15%. Sequenced input: blood. The source is a male donor with papillary thyroid cancer or a benign thyroid nodule (not recorded which). Some clones in this sample may be carry-over from other donors' samples.

This clone has at least ten counts. The chain couples TRBV7-2 to TRBJ1-5; D is unresolved. Looked up from germline, CDR1 is SGHTA and CDR2 is FQGNSA. This CDR3 spans 15 amino acids. Trimming stripped 3 bases from V and 2 bases from J, with 11 bases between. The chain's CDR3 is CASSFSAAGNQPQHF. For the CDR3, the DNA is TGTGCCAGCAGCTTTAGCGCCGCCGGCAATCAGCCCCAGCATTTT.

This clone was seen ten or more times. The V and J genes are TRBV7-3 and TRBJ2-5; either TRBD1 or TRBD2 may supply D (5 bases each). Germline CDR1 is SGHTA and CDR2 is FQGTGA. The CDR3 is 14 amino acids. Trimming left V 0 bases short and J 4 bases short, with 9 bases between. The CDR3 is CASSLTQGRETQYF. The CDR3 bases are TGTGCCAGCAGCTTAACGCAGGGACGAGAGACCCAGTACTTC.

This clone was counted between two and nine times. CDR3 sequence reads: CASSPGIAGTEQFF. CDR3 coding DNA: TGCGCCAGCAGCCCTGGAATAGCGGGGACAGAGCAGTTCTTC. The chain couples TRBV10-2 to TRBJ2-1; 8 bases fit TRBD2. The trim removed 6 bases at V and 10 bases at J, leaving 11 bases unmatched. Germline CDR1 is WSHSY and CDR2 is SAAADI. The CDR3 loop spans 14 amino acids.

This clone showed up many times. The chain has TRBV5-1 and TRBJ1-1; D not resolved. Germline V gives CDR1 SGHRS, CDR2 YFSETQ. Trimming shortened V by 2 bases and J by 1 base, and 12 bases separated the two germline ends. The CDR3 is 15 residues long. CDR3 sequence (DNA): TGCGCCAGCAGCTTCTCGACGTCGAGGAACACTGAAGCTTTCTTT. Translation: CASSFSTSRNTEAFF.